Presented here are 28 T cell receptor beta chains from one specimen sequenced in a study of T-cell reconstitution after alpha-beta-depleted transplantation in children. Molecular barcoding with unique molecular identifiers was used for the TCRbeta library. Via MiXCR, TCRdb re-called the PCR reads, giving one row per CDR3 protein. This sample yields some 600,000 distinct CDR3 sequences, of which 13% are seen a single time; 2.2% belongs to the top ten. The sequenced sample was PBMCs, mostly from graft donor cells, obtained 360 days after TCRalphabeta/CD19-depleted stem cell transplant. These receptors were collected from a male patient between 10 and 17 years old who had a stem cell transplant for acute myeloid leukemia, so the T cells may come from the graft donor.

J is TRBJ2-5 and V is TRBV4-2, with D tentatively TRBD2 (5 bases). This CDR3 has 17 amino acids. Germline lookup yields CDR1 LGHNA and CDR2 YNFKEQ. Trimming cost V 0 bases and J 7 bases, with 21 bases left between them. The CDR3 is CASSQDLSLALLGTQYF. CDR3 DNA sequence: TGTGCCAGCAGCCAAGATCTAAGTCTAGCTTTGCTCGGGACCCAGTACTTC.

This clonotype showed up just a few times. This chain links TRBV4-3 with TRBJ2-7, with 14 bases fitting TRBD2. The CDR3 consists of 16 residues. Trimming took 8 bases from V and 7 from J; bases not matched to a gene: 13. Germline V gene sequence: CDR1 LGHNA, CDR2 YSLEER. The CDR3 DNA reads TGCGCCAGCTCCAGCTTCGGGACTAGCGGGAGTAAAGAGCAGTACTTC. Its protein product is CASSSFGTSGSKEQYF.

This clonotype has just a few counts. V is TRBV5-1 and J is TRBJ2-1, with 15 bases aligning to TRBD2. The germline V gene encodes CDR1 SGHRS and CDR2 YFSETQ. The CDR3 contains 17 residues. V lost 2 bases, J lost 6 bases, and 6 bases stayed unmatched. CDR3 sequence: CASSFGLAGGPSNEQFF. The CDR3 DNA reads TGCGCCAGCAGCTTCGGACTAGCGGGAGGGCCGTCCAATGAGCAGTTCTTC.

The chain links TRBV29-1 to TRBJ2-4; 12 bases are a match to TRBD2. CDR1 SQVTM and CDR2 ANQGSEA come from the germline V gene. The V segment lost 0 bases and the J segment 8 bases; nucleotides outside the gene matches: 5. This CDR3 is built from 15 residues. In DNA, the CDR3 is TGCAGCGTTGAAGATCTAGCGGGAGGGCCGTACATTCAGTACTTC. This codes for CSVEDLAGGPYIQYF. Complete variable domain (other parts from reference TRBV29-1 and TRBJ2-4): SAVISQKPSRDICQRGTSLTIQCQVDSQVTMMFWYRQQPGQSLTLIATANQGSEATYESGFVIDKFPISRPNLTFSTLTVSNMSPEDSSIYLCSVEDLAGGPYIQYFGAGTRLSVL.

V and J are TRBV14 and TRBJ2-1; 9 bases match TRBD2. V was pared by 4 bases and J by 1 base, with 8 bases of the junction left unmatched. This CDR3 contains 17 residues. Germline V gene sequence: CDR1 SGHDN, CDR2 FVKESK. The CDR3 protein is CASSPYSGSWSYNEQFF. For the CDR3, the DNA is TGTGCCAGCAGCCCATATAGCGGGAGCTGGTCCTACAATGAGCAGTTCTTC. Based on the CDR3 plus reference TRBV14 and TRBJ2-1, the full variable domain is EAGVTQFPSHSVIEKGQTVTLRCDPISGHDNLYWYRRVMGKEIKFLLHFVKESKQDESGMPNNRFLAERTGGTYSTLKVQPAELEDSGVYFCASSPYSGSWSYNEQFFGPGTRLTVL.

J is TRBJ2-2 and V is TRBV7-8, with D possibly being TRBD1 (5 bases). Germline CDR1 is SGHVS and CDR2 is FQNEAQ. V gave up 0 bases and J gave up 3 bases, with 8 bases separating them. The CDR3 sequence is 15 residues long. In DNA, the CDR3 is TGTGCCAGCAGCTTAGCAGGGGCCGACACCGGGGAGCTGTTTTTT. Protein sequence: CASSLAGADTGELFF.

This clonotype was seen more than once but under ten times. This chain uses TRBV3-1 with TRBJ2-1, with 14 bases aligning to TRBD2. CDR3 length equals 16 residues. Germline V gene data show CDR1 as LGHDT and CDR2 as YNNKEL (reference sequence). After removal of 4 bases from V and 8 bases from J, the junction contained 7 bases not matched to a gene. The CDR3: CASSPMGLAGEDEQFF. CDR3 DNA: TGTGCCAGCAGCCCAATGGGACTAGCGGGAGAAGATGAGCAGTTCTTC.

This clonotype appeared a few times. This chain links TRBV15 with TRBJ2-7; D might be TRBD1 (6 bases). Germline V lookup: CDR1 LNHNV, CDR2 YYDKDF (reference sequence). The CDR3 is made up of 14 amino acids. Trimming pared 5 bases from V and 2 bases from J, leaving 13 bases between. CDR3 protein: CATSLSTGPYEQYF. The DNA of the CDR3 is TGTGCCACCAGCTTATCGACAGGCCCCTACGAGCAGTACTTC.

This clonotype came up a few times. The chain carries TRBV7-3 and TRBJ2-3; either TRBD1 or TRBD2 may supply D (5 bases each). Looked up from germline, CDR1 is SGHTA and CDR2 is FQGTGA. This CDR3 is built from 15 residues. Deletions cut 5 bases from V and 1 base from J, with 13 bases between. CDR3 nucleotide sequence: TGTGCCAGCAGCCCAATGGGGGTGGGCACAGATACGCAGTATTTT. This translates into CASSPMGVGTDTQYF.

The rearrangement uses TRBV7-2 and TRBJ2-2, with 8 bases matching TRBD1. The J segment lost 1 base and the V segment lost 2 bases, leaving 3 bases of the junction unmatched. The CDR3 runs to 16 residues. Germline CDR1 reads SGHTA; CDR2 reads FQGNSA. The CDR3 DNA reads TGTGCCAGCAGCTTACCCGGGACAGGGAACACCGGGGAGCTGTTTTTT. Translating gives CASSLPGTGNTGELFF.

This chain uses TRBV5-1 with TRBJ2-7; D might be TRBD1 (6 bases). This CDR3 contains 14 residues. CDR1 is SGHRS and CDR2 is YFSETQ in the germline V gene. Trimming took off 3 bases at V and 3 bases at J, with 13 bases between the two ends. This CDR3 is CASSSWAGDYEQYF. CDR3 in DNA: TGCGCCAGCAGCTCCTGGGCAGGGGACTACGAGCAGTACTTC.

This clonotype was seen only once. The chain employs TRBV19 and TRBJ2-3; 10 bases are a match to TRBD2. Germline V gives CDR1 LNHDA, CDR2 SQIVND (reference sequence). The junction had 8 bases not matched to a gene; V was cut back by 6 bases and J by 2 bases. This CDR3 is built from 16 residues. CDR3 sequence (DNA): TGTGCCAGTAGCCGGATAGCGGGAGGCCTCACAGATACGCAGTATTTT. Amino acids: CASSRIAGGLTDTQYF.

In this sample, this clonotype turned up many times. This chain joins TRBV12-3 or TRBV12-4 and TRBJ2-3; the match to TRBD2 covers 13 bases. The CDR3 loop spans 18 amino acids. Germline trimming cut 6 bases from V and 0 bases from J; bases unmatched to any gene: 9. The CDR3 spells CASRETTSGRHSTDTQYF. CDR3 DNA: TGTGCCAGCAGGGAAACGACTAGCGGGAGGCATAGCACAGATACGCAGTATTTT.

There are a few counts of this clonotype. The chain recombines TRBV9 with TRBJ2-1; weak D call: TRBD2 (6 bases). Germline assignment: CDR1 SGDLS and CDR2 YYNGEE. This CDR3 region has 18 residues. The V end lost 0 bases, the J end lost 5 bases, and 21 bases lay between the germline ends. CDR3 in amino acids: CASSVEGVPGAPHNEQFF. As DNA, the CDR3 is TGTGCCAGCAGCGTAGAAGGAGTCCCGGGAGCCCCCCACAATGAGCAGTTCTTC.

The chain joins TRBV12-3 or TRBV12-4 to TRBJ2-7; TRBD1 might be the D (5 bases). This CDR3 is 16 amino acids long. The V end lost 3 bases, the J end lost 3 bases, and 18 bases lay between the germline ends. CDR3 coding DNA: TGTGCCAGCAGTTTTTTCGGCAGGGCGTGGGACTACGAGCAGTACTTC. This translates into CASSFFGRAWDYEQYF.

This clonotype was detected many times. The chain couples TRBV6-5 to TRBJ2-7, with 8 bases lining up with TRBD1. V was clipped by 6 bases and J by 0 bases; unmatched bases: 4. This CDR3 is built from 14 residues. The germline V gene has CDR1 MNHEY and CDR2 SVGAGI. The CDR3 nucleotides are TGTGCCAGCAGACGAGGACAGGGCTCCTACGAGCAGTACTTC. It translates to CASRRGQGSYEQYF.

This CDR3 reads CASSYQGGSNEQFF. CDR3 nucleotides: TGTGCCAGCAGCTACCAAGGGGGTAGCAATGAGCAGTTCTTC. This rearrangement joins TRBV28 to TRBJ2-1; possibly TRBD1 for D (6 bases). This CDR3 has 14 residues. V was clipped by 6 bases and J by 6 bases, with 15 bases between them. Germline CDR1 reads MDHEN; CDR2 reads SYDVKM.

In nucleotides, the CDR3 is TGCAGCGCTACAGGGGCTTCTAACTATGGCTACACCTTC. This gives the protein CSATGASNYGYTF. The gene calls are TRBV29-1 and TRBJ1-2; 7 bases are shared with TRBD1. This CDR3 has 13 residues. The V gene end was trimmed by 7 bases and the J gene end by 0 bases; junction bases not matched to a gene: 5. Germline values: CDR1 SQVTM, CDR2 ANQGSEA.

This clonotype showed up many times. In DNA, the CDR3 is TGCAGCGTCGCCCGGGCGTACAATGAGCAGTTCTTC. Amino acid sequence: CSVARAYNEQFF. The chain joins TRBV29-1 to TRBJ2-1; no firm D call. CDR3 length: 12 residues. Germline V gene lookup returns CDR1 SQVTM and CDR2 ANQGSEA. The ends were cut back, 6 bases at V and 4 bases at J, with 10 bases in the middle.

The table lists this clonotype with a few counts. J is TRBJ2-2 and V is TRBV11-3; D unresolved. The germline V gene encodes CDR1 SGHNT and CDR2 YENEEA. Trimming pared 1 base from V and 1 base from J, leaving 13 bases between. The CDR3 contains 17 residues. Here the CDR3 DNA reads TGTGCCAGCAGCTTAGTTTTCGGACGGAAGAACACCGGGGAGCTGTTTTTT. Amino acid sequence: CASSLVFGRKNTGELFF.

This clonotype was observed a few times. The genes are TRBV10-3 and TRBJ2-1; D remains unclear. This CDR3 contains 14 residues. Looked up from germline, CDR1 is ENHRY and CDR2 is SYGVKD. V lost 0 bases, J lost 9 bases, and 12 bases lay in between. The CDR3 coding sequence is TGTGCCATCAGTGAGTCTCGGTCCCAATCTGAGCAGTTCTTC. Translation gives CAISESRSQSEQFF.

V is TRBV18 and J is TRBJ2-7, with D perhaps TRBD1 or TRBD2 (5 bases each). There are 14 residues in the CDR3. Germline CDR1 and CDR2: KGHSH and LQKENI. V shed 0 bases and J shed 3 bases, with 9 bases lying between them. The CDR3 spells CASSPPGTVYEQYF. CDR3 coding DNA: TGTGCCAGCTCACCACCGGGGACCGTCTACGAGCAGTACTTC.

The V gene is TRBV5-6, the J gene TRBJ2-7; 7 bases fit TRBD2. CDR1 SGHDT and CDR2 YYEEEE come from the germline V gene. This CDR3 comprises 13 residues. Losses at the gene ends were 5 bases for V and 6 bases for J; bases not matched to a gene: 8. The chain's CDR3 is CASRAAGVTEQYF. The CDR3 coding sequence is TGTGCCAGCAGGGCGGCGGGAGTCACCGAGCAGTACTTC. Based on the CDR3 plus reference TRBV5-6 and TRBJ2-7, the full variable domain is DAGVTQSPTHLIKTRGQQVTLRCSPKSGHDTVSWYQQALGQGPQFIFQYYEEEERQRGNFPDRFSGHQFPNYSSELNVNALLLGDSALYLCASRAAGVTEQYFGPGTRLTVT.

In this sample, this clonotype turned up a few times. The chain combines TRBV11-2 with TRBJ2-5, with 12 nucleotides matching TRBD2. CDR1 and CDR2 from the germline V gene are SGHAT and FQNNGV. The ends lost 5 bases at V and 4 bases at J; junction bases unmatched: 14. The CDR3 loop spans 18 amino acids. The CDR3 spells CASSPYPGLAGDRETQYF. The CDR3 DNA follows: TGTGCCAGCAGCCCTTACCCGGGACTAGCGGGTGATAGAGAGACCCAGTACTTC.

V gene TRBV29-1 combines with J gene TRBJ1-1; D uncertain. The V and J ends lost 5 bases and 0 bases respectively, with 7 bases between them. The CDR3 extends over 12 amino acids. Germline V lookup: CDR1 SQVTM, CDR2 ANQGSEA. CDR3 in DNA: TGCAGCGTTTTAGACATGAACACTGAAGCTTTCTTT. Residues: CSVLDMNTEAFF.

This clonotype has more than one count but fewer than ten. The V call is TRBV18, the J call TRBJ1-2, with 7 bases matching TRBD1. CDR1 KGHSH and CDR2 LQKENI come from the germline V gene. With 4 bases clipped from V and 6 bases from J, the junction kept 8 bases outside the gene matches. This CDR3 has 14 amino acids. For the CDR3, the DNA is TGTGCCAGCTCACTCACGGACAGGCGGGATGGCTACACCTTC. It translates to CASSLTDRRDGYTF.

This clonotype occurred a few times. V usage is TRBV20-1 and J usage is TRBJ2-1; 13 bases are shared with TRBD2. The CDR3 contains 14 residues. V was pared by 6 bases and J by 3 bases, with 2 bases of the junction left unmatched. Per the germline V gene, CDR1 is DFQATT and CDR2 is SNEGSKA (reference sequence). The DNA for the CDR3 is TGCAGTGCGGGGACTAGCGGGGTCTACAATGAGCAGTTCTTC. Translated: CSAGTSGVYNEQFF.

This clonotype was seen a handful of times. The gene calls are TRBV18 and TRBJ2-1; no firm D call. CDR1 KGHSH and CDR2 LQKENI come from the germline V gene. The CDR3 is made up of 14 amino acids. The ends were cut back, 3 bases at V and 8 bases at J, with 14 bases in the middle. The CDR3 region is CASSPNGPGDEQFF. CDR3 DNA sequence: TGTGCCAGCTCACCCAATGGGCCCGGCGATGAGCAGTTCTTC.